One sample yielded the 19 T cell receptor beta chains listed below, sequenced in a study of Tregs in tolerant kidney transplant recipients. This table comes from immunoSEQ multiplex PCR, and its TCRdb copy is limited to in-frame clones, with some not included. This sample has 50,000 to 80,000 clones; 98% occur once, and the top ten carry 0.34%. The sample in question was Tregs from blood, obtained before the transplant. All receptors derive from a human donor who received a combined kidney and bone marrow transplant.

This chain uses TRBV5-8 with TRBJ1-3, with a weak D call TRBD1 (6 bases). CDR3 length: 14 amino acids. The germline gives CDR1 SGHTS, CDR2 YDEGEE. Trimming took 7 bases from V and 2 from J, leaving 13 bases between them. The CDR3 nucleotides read TGTGCCAGCCACAGGGTAGGTCCTGGAAACACCATATATTTT. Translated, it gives CASHRVGPGNTIYF.

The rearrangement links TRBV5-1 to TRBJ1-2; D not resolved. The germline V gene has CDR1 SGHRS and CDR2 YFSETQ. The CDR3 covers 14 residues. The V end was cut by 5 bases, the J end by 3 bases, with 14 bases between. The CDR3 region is CASSSGLVDYGYTF. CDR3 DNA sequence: TGCGCCAGCAGTTCGGGTCTCGTGGACTATGGCTACACCTTC.

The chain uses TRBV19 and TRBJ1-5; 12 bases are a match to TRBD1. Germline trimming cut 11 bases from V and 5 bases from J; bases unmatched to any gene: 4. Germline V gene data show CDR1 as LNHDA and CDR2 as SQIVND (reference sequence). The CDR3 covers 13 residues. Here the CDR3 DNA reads TGTGCCGGGGGGGACAGGGGGCATCAGCCCCAGCATTTT. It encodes CAGGDRGHQPQHF.

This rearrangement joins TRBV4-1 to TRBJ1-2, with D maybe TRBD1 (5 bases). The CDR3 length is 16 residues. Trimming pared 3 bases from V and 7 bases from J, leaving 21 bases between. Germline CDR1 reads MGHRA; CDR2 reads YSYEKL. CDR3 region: CASSQASFGRGFGYTF. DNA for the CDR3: TGCGCCAGCAGCCAGGCTTCTTTTGGAAGGGGCTTTGGCTACACCTTC.

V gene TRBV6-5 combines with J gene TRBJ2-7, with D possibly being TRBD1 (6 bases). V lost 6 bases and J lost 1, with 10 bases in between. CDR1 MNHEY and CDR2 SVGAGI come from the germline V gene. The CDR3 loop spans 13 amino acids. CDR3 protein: CASSGRGSYEQYF. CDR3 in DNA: TGTGCCAGCAGCGGCAGGGGATCCTACGAGCAGTACTTC.

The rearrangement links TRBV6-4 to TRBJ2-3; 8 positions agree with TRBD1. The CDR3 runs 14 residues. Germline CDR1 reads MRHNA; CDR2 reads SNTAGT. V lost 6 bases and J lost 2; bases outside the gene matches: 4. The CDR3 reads CASSRTGFTDTQYF. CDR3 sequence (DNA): TGTGCCAGCAGCCGGACAGGGTTCACAGATACGCAGTATTTT.

In DNA form, the CDR3 reads TGTGCCAGCAGCATCCAGGGTGGGGGGACCGGGGAGCTGTTTTTT. Translating it yields CASSIQGGGTGELFF. The chain recombines TRBV7-2 with TRBJ2-2; possible D gene TRBD2, 6 bases. This CDR3 has 15 residues. In germline, CDR1 is SGHTA, CDR2 FQGNSA. V lost 5 bases to trimming and J lost 5 bases, with 15 bases between them.

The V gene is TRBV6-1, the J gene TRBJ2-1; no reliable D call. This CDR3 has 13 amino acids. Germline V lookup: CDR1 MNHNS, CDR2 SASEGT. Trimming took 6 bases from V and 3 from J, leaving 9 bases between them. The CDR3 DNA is TGTGCCAGCAGCCGAGATTACTACAATGAGCAGTTCTTC. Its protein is CASSRDYYNEQFF.

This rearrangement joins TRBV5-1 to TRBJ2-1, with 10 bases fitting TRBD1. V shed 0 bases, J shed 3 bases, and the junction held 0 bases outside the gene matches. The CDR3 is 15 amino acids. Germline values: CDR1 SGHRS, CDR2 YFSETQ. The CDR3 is CASSLGTGGYNEQFF. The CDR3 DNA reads TGCGCCAGCAGCTTGGGGACAGGGGGCTACAATGAGCAGTTCTTC.

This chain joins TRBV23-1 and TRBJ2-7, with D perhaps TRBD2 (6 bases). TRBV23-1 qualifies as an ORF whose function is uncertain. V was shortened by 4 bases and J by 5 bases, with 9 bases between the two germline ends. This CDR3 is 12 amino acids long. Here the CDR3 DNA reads TGCGCCAGCAGTCGCGTAGCGGACGAGCAGTACTTC. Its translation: CASSRVADEQYF.

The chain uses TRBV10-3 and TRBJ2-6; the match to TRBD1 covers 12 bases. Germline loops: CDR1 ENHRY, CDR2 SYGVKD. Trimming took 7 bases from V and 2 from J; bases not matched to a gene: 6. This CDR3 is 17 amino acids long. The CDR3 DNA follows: TGTGCCATCACCGGGACAGGGGGCGCGCCTGGGGCCAACGTCCTGACTTTC. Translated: CAITGTGGAPGANVLTF.

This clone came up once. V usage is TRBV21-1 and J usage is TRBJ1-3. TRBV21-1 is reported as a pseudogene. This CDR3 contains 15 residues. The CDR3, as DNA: TGTGCCAGCAGCAAATATAAGAGCTCTGGAAACACCATATATTTT. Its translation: CASSKYKSSGNTIYF.

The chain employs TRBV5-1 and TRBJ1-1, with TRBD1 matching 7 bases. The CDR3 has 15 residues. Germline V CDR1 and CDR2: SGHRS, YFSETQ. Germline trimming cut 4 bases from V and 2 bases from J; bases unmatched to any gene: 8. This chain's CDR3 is CASSEGTAFNTEAFF. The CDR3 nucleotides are TGCGCCAGCAGCGAGGGGACAGCTTTTAACACTGAAGCTTTCTTT.

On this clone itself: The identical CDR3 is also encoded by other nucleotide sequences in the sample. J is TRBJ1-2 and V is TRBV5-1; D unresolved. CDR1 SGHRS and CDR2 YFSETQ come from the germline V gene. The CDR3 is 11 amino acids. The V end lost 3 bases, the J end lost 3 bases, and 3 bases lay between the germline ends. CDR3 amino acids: CASSSYYGYTF. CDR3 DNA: TGCGCCAGCAGCTCGTACTATGGCTACACCTTC.

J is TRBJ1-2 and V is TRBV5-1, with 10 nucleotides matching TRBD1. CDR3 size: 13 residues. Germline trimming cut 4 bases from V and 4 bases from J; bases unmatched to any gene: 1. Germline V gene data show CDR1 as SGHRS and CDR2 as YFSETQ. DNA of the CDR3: TGCGCCAGCAGCCGGGACAGGGGCTATGGCTACACCTTC. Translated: CASSRDRGYGYTF.

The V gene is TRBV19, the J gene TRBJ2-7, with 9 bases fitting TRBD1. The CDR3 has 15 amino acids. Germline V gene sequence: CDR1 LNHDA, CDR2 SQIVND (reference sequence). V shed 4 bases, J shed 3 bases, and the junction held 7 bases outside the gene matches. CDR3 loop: CASSRTGQGRYEQYF. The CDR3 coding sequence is TGTGCCAGTAGTAGGACCGGACAGGGGCGCTACGAGCAGTACTTC.

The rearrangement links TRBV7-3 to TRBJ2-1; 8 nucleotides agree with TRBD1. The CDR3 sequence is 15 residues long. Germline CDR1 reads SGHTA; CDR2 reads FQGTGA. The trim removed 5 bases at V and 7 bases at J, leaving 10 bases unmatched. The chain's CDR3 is CASSPRTGFRNEQFF. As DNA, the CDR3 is TGTGCCAGCAGCCCAAGGACAGGGTTTAGGAATGAGCAGTTCTTC.

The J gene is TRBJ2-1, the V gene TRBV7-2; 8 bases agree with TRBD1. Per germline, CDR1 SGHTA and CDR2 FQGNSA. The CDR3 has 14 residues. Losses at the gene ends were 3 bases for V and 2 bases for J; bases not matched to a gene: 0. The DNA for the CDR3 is TGTGCCAGCAGCTTGGGACAGGCCTACAATGAGCAGTTCTTC. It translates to CASSLGQAYNEQFF.

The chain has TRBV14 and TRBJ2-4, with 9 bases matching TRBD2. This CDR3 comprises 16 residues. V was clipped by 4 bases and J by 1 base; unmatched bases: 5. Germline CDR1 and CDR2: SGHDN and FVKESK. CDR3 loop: CASSRGGGAAKNIQYF. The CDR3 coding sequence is TGTGCCAGCAGCCGCGGCGGGGGGGCCGCCAAAAACATTCAGTACTTC.